The subject of this entry is one T cell receptor (beta chain). Antigen unknown. The data stem from a study of T cell responses to AZD1222 COVID-19 vaccine. Using immunoSEQ multiplex PCR, the repertoire was profiled, and TCRdb retains in-frame clones only, with some absent. The sample has over 120,000 clones; roughly 90% are singletons. Findings and caveats of the study: There were repertoire samples only from the period after the peak T cell response.

Germline CDR1 is SQVTM and CDR2 is ANQGSEA. The CDR3 totals 15 residues. J was trimmed by 0 bases and V by 7 bases; bases with no gene match: 11. The sample consisted of peripheral blood, taken on day 0 of AZD1222 vaccination. The sequence was collected from an adult in good health. The chain uses TRBV29-1 and TRBJ2-5; TRBD2 aligns across 7 bases. CDR3 coding DNA: TGCAGCGCCGGAGGGGAAGCGGGGTACCAAGAGACCCAGTACTTC. As protein: CSAGGEAGYQETQYF.